Presented here are 19 T cell receptor beta chains from one specimen sequenced in a study of blood T cell repertoires in COVID-19. Clones were sequenced by immunoSEQ multiplex PCR, and TCRdb holds only the in-frame ones, with some missing. The sample records over 150,000 clones, 75% to 95% being singletons. The sample comprised peripheral blood. These receptors were obtained from a man aged 50 or older with acute or convalescent COVID-19.

V is TRBV6-4 and J is TRBJ1-1; D call uncertain. The CDR3 has 13 amino acids. CDR1 MRHNA and CDR2 SNTAGT come from the germline V gene. Trimming shortened V by 10 bases and J by 0 bases, and 12 bases separated the two germline ends. The DNA of the CDR3 is TGTGCCACCAGGCGGGAGATGAACACTGAAGCTTTCTTT. This encodes CATRREMNTEAFF.

V and J are TRBV5-1 and TRBJ1-1; D is unresolved. In germline, CDR1 is SGHRS, CDR2 YFSETQ. The CDR3 covers 14 residues. Trimming cost V 1 base and J 0 bases, with 7 bases left between them. CDR3 region: CASSLQALNTEAFF. CDR3 DNA sequence: TGCGCCAGCAGCTTGCAGGCTTTGAACACTGAAGCTTTCTTT.

This chain connects TRBV27 to TRBJ1-6; unclear D gene. V lost 4 bases and J lost 3, with 7 bases in between. Looked up from germline, CDR1 is MNHEY and CDR2 is SMNVEV (reference sequence). This CDR3 region has 14 residues. CDR3 in amino acids: CASSYELYNSPLHF. The CDR3 nucleotides read TGTGCCAGCAGTTACGAGCTCTATAATTCACCCCTCCACTTT.

The chain links TRBV30 to TRBJ1-2; possibly TRBD1 for D (5 bases). This CDR3 is 13 amino acids long. The germline V gene encodes CDR1 GTSNPN and CDR2 SVGIG (reference sequence). V dropped 0 bases and J dropped 4 bases, with 9 bases sitting between them. The CDR3 sequence: CAWSVGHSYGYTF. The CDR3 nucleotides are TGTGCCTGGAGTGTAGGACACAGCTATGGCTACACCTTC.

This clone was recorded a few times. The chain is built from TRBV6-6 and TRBJ1-2, with D possibly being TRBD1 (6 bases). Looked up from germline, CDR1 is MNHNY and CDR2 is SVGAGI (reference sequence). The CDR3 is 16 amino acids. Trimming stripped 2 bases from V and 8 bases from J, with 21 bases between. CDR3 bases: TGTGCCAGCAGTTACGGCAGGGACGCGCTCCAGGGGGGCTACACCTTC. This translates into CASSYGRDALQGGYTF.

V gene TRBV11-2 combines with J gene TRBJ1-6; TRBD1 might be the D (6 bases). There are 17 residues in the CDR3. V lost 1 base, J lost 6 bases, and 16 bases lay in between. Germline-derived CDR1 and CDR2 are SGHAT and FQNNGV. The CDR3 coding sequence is TGTGCCAGCAGCTTAGTCCGGACAAAAGGGGGTAATTCACCCCTCCACTTT. This encodes CASSLVRTKGGNSPLHF.

The chain couples TRBV5-1 to TRBJ2-1; 8 nucleotides line up with TRBD2. The CDR3 has 14 residues. J was trimmed by 6 bases and V by 6 bases; bases with no gene match: 8. CDR1 and CDR2 (germline): SGHRS, YFSETQ. The CDR3 DNA sequence: TGCGCCAGCACCAAAAACCTAGCGGGCAATGAGCAGTTCTTC. Encoded protein: CASTKNLAGNEQFF.

This clone was recorded only once. V and J are TRBV4-2 and TRBJ1-5, with TRBD1 matching over 11 bases. The V segment lost 2 bases and the J segment 9 bases; nucleotides outside the gene matches: 9. Germline V gene data show CDR1 as LGHNA and CDR2 as YNFKEQ. The CDR3 length is 16 residues. The CDR3 loop reads CASSQLGTGGKGPQHF. The CDR3, as DNA: TGTGCCAGCAGCCAACTTGGGACAGGGGGTAAGGGGCCCCAGCATTTT.

This sequence joins TRBV7-9 and TRBJ2-3; TRBD2 agrees at 8 bases. Trimming at V came to 3 bases and at J to 13 bases, leaving 6 bases not matched to a gene. The CDR3 runs to 12 residues. Germline values: CDR1 SEHNR, CDR2 FQNEAQ (reference sequence). The CDR3 bases are TGTGCCAGCAGCTTGTCTGGGACTAGAAAGTATTTT. Encoded protein: CASSLSGTRKYF.

The chain employs TRBV9 and TRBJ1-1; 8 positions match TRBD1. From germline, CDR1 is SGDLS and CDR2 YYNGEE. Losses at the gene ends were 3 bases for V and 4 bases for J; bases not matched to a gene: 2. The CDR3 has 13 residues. CDR3 residues: CASSGTGGTEAFF. In DNA, the CDR3 is TGTGCCAGCAGCGGAACAGGGGGCACTGAAGCTTTCTTT. The full variable domain, with the rest looked up from reference TRBV9 and TRBJ1-1, is DSGVTQTPKHLITATGQRVTLRCSPRSGDLSVYWYQQSLDQGLQFLIQYYNGEERAKGNILERFSAQQFPDLHSELNLSSLELGDSALYFCASSGTGGTEAFFGQGTRLTVV.

The V gene is TRBV5-1, the J gene TRBJ2-1; D is unclear. Per germline, CDR1 SGHRS and CDR2 YFSETQ. Trimming took 0 bases from V and 12 from J, leaving 7 bases between them. The CDR3 is 11 residues long. The CDR3 DNA follows: TGCGCCAGCAGCTTGGGAGAGAGGCAGTTCTTC. Translated: CASSLGERQFF.

This rearrangement joins TRBV4-3 to TRBJ2-2; 7 positions match TRBD1. This CDR3 contains 16 residues. Unmatched junction bases numbered 4, after V lost 3 bases and J lost 0 bases. Germline-derived CDR1 and CDR2 are LGHNA and YSLEER. The CDR3 here is CASSQPGTANTGELFF. The CDR3 DNA reads as TGCGCCAGCAGCCAGCCCGGGACAGCGAACACCGGGGAGCTGTTTTTT.

This chain connects TRBV19 to TRBJ1-2; 10 bases are a match to TRBD1. The CDR3 is 13 amino acids. The J segment lost 6 bases and the V segment lost 5 bases, leaving 3 bases of the junction unmatched. Germline lookup yields CDR1 LNHDA and CDR2 SQIVND (reference sequence). The CDR3 coding sequence is TGTGCCAGTAGTGACAGGGGGCTTAATGGCTACACCTTC. As protein: CASSDRGLNGYTF.

V gene TRBV19 combines with J gene TRBJ1-5; 11 bases line up with TRBD1. V lost 5 bases to trimming and J lost 6 bases; unmatched junction nucleotides: 3. The germline V gene encodes CDR1 LNHDA and CDR2 SQIVND (reference sequence). CDR3 length: 14 residues. For the CDR3, the DNA is TGTGCCAGTAGTGGTGGGACAGGGGGTCAGCCCCAGCATTTT. This codes for CASSGGTGGQPQHF.

The gene calls are TRBV9 and TRBJ2-5; 12 nucleotides agree with TRBD2. Germline V gene lookup returns CDR1 SGDLS and CDR2 YYNGEE. The CDR3 extends over 13 amino acids. Trimming at V came to 3 bases and at J to 9 bases, leaving 3 bases not matched to a gene. This CDR3 is CASSAASGGAQYF. In nucleotides, the CDR3 is TGTGCCAGCAGCGCCGCTAGCGGGGGGGCCCAGTACTTC.

V and J are TRBV27 and TRBJ2-7; TRBD2 aligns across 10 bases. The CDR3 length is 14 residues. CDR1 MNHEY and CDR2 SMNVEV come from the germline V gene (reference sequence). Trimming removed 6 bases from V and 2 bases from J; junction bases left unmatched: 4. The CDR3 is CASRRGLATYEQYF. The CDR3 coding sequence is TGTGCCAGCAGAAGGGGACTAGCGACCTACGAGCAGTACTTC.

Of note for this clone: The sample carries other DNA sequences with the same CDR3. The CDR3 spells CASSQDRGNYGYTF. The CDR3 DNA is TGCGCCAGCAGCCAAGATCGGGGGAACTATGGCTACACCTTC. This chain connects TRBV4-1 to TRBJ1-2, with D tentatively TRBD1 (5 bases). The CDR3 sequence is 14 residues long. Trimming stripped 0 bases from V and 2 bases from J, with 7 bases between. The germline gives CDR1 MGHRA, CDR2 YSYEKL.

The V gene is TRBV28, the J gene TRBJ2-5; a possible D gene is TRBD2 (5 bases). The CDR3 sequence is 12 residues long. V shed 6 bases and J shed 5 bases, with 10 bases lying between them. The germline gives CDR1 MDHEN, CDR2 SYDVKM. CDR3 amino acids: CASRAVAETQYF. The DNA of the CDR3 is TGTGCCAGCAGGGCCGTAGCGGAGACCCAGTACTTC.

This rearrangement joins TRBV30 to TRBJ2-6, with D perhaps matching TRBD2 (6 bases). The V gene lost 8 bases and the J gene lost 0 bases, with 14 bases spanning the gap. Germline loops: CDR1 GTSNPN, CDR2 SVGIG (reference sequence). The CDR3 contains 15 residues. CDR3 amino acids: CARRGKHSGANVLTF. In DNA, the CDR3 is TGTGCCCGGCGGGGCAAGCACTCTGGGGCCAACGTCCTGACTTTC.